These T cell receptor beta chains were read from a single sample in a study of blood T cell repertoires in COVID-19. The repertoire was sequenced with immunoSEQ multiplex PCR; TCRdb's copy has only in-frame clones and lacks some. The repertoire consists of about 480,000 clones, with 85% to 90% occurring once and the leading ten covering 0.75% to 0.9%. Sequenced input: peripheral blood. The receptors were sampled from a young man with COVID-19, enrolled during active disease. CDR3s include the opening cysteine and the closing phenylalanine or tryptophan. Each record gives: clone size, J gene, V gene, CDR3 protein. Rows may omit the clone size; those that give it use once, few, many or a size class.

>-|TRBJ2-1|TRBV6-5
CASSYYGTGSNNEQFF
>once|TRBJ2-1|TRBV5-1
CASRDRTSGGSEQFF
>-|TRBJ2-2|TRBV18
CAIIPGELFF
>-|TRBJ2-5|TRBV19
CASSRGLPQETQYF
>-|TRBJ2-1|TRBV4-2
CASSSSAPSYNEQFF
>-|TRBJ2-7|TRBV4-2
CASSQGVAGGPYEQYF
>-|TRBJ2-4|TRBV7-9
CASSVEDSDPSLAKNIQYF
>-|TRBJ2-1|TRBV2
CASSDFAGTYNEQFF
>-|TRBJ2-1|TRBV14
CASSQDQKVGDTPNEQFF
>-|TRBJ2-7|TRBV3-1/TRBV3-2
CASSQRAVGHEQYF
>-|TRBJ2-2|TRBV9
CASSVEGGGNTGELFF
>-|TRBJ1-6|TRBV24-1
CATPGLDESRSSYNSPLHF
>-|TRBJ1-6|TRBV2
CASSVVESPLHF
>-|TRBJ2-3|TRBV15
CATSRGGARADTQYF
>-|TRBJ2-7|TRBV20-1
CSASMPQDFSYEQYF
>-|TRBJ2-1|TRBV5-1
CASSLALASGRNEQFF
>-|TRBJ1-6|TRBV6-5
CASRATGNSPLHF
>-|TRBJ2-1|TRBV20-1
CSASRTRGEQFF
>-|TRBJ2-5|TRBV5-1
CASRVGGAEETQYF
>-|TRBJ2-7|TRBV6-6
CASSYSNVQGAREQYF
>-|TRBJ1-2|TRBV2
CASRDRDRDGYTF
>-|TRBJ2-3|TRBV5-1
CASRSGSGITDTQYF
>-|TRBJ2-1|TRBV9
CASSVLQRRTYNEQFF